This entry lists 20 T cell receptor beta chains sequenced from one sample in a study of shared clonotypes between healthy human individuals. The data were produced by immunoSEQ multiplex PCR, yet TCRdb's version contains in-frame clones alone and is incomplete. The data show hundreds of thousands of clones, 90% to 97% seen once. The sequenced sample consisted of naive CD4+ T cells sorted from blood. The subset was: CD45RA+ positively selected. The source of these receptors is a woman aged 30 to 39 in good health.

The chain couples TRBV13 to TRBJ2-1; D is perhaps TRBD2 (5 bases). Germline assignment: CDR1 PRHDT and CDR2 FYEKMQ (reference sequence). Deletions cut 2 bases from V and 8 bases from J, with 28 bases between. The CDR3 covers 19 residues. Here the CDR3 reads CASSLSGRLAGLLDHEQFF. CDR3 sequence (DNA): TGTGCCAGCAGCTTAAGTGGTCGGTTGGCGGGCCTACTCGACCATGAGCAGTTCTTC.

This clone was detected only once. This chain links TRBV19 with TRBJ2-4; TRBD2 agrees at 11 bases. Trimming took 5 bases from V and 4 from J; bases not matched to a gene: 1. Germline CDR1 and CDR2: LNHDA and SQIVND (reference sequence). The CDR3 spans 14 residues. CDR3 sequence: CASSVAGGKNIQYF. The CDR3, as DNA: TGTGCCAGTAGTGTAGCGGGAGGGAAAAACATTCAGTACTTC.

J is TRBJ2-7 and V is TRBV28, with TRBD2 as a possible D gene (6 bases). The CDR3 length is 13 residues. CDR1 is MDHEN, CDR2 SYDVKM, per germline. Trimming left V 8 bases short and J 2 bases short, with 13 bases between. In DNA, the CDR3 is TGTGCCAGCCTCGCGGGGTACACCTACGAGCAGTACTTC. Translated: CASLAGYTYEQYF.

The CDR3 coding sequence is TGTGCCAGTAGTGACGACAGGGGAACTGAAGCTTTCTTT. Amino acid sequence: CASSDDRGTEAFF. This sequence joins TRBV19 and TRBJ1-1, with TRBD1 matching over 8 bases. J gave up 5 bases and V 5 bases, and 4 bases lay outside the gene matches. Germline V gives CDR1 LNHDA, CDR2 SQIVND (reference sequence). The CDR3 is 13 amino acids.

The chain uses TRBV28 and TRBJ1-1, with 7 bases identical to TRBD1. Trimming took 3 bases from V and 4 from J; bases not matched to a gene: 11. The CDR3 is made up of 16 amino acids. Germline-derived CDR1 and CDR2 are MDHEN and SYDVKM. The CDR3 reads CASSFPLVTGTTEAFF. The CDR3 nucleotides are TGTGCCAGCAGTTTCCCCCTGGTGACAGGGACCACTGAAGCTTTCTTT.

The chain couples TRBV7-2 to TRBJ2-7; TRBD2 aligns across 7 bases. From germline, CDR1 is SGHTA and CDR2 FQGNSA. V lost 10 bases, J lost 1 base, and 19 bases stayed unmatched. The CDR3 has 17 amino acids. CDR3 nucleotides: TGTGCCATCAAGCTTCGGCGGGGGACGACCGATTCCTACGAGCAGTACTTC. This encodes CAIKLRRGTTDSYEQYF.

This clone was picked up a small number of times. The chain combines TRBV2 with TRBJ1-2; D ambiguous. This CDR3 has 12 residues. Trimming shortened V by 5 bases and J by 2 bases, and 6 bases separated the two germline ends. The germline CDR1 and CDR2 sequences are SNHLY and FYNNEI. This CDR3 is CASSKMNYGYTF. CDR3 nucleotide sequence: TGTGCCAGCAGTAAAATGAACTATGGCTACACCTTC.

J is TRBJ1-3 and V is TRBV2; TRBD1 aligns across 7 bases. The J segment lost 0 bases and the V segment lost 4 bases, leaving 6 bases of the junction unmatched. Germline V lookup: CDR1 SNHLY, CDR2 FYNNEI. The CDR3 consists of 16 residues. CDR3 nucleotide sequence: TGTGCCAGCAGTGTGGCTACAGGGGTCTCTGGAAACACCATATATTTT. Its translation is CASSVATGVSGNTIYF.

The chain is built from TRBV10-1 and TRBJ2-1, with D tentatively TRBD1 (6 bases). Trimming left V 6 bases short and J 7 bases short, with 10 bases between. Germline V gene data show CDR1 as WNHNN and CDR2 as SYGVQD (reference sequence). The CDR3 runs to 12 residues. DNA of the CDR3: TGCGCCAGCAGGGGGGCTGGGAATGAGCAGTTCTTC. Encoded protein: CASRGAGNEQFF.

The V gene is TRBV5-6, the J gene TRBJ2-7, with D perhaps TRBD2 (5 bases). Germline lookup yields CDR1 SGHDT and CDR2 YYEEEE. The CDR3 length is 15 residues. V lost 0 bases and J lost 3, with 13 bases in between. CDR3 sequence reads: CASSLASGNIYEQYF. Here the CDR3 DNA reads TGTGCCAGCAGCTTGGCGTCGGGAAACATCTACGAGCAGTACTTC.

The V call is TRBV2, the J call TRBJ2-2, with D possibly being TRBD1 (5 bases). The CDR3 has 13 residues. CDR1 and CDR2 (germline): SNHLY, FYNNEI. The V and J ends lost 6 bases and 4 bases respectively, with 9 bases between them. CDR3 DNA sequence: TGTGCCAGCAGACAGGAATTCACCGGGGAGCTGTTTTTT. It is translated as CASRQEFTGELFF.

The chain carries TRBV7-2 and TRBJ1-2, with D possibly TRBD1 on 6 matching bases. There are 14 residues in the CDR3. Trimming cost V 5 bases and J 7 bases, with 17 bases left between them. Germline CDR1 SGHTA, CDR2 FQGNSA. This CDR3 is CASSPPRMGAGYTF. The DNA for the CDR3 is TGTGCCAGCAGCCCCCCGAGGATGGGGGCTGGCTACACCTTC.

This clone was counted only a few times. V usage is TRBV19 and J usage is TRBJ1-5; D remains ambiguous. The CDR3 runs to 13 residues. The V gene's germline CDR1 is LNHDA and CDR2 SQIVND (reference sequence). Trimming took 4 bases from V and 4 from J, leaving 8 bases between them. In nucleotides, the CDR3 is TGTGCCAGTAGTAGCGACACAAATCAGCCCCAGCATTTT. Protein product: CASSSDTNQPQHF.

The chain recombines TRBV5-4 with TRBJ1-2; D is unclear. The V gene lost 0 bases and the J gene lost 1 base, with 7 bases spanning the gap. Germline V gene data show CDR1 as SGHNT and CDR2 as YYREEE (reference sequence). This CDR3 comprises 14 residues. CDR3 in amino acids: CASSLGNSNYGYTF. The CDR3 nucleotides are TGTGCCAGCAGCTTGGGCAACAGTAACTATGGCTACACCTTC.

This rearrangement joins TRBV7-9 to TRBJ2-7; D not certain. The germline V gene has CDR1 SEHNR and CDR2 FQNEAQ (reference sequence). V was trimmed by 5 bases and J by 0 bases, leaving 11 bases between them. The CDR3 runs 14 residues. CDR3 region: CASSQEQNSYEQYF. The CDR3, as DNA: TGTGCCAGCAGCCAAGAGCAGAACTCCTACGAGCAGTACTTC.

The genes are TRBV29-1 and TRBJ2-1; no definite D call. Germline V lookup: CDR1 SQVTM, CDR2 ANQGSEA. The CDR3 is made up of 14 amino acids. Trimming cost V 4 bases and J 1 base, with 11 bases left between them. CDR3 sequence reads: CSVGRGMSYNEQFF. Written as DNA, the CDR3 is TGCAGCGTTGGGAGAGGAATGTCCTACAATGAGCAGTTCTTC.

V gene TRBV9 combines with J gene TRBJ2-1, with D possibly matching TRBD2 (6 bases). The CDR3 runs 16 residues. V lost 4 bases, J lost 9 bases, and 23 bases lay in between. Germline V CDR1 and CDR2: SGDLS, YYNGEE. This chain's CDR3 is CASSRSNSGSTREQFF. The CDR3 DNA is TGTGCCAGCAGCCGGAGTAATAGCGGATCTACTCGTGAGCAGTTCTTC.

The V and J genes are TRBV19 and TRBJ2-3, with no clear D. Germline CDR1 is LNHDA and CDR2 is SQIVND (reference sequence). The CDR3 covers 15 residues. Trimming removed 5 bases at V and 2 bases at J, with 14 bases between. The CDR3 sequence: CASSPPGPYTDTQYF. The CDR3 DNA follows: TGTGCCAGTAGTCCCCCCGGGCCCTACACAGATACGCAGTATTTT.

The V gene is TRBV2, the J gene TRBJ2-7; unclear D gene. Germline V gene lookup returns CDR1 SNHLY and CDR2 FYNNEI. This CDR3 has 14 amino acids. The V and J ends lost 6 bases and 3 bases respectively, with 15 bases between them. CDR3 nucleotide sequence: TGTGCCAGCAGGTTGGCCGACCCGAACTACGAGCAGTACTTC. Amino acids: CASRLADPNYEQYF.

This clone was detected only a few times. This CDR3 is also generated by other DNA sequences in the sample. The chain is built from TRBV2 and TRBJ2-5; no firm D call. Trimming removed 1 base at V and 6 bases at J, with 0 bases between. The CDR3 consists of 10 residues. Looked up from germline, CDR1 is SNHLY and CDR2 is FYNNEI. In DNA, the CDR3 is TGTGCCAGCAGTGAAGAGACCCAGTACTTC. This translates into CASSEETQYF.